What follows are 18 T cell receptor beta chains derived from one specimen sequenced in a study of blood T cell repertoires in COVID-19. The data were produced by immunoSEQ multiplex PCR, yet TCRdb's version contains in-frame clones alone and is incomplete. Here the sample spans hundreds of thousands of clones, more than 80% being singletons. The sequenced sample consisted of peripheral blood. These receptor sequences come from a woman aged 25 to 45 with COVID-19, enrolled during active disease.

This chain uses TRBV30 with TRBJ2-7, with D maybe TRBD1 (6 bases). Trimming took 5 bases from V and 1 from J, leaving 15 bases between them. This CDR3 is 14 amino acids long. Germline lookup yields CDR1 GTSNPN and CDR2 SVGIG (reference sequence). CDR3 bases: TGTGCCTGGTCAACAGGGTTCGGGTCCTACGAGCAGTACTTC. Translating gives CAWSTGFGSYEQYF.

V usage is TRBV19 and J usage is TRBJ1-1; the match to TRBD1 covers 8 bases. V was clipped by 4 bases and J by 0 bases; unmatched bases: 7. The CDR3 has 16 amino acids. Germline V gene lookup returns CDR1 LNHDA and CDR2 SQIVND (reference sequence). CDR3 in amino acids: CASSTRQGNMNTEAFF. In DNA form, the CDR3 reads TGTGCCAGTAGTACCCGACAGGGGAACATGAACACTGAAGCTTTCTTT. Based on the CDR3 plus reference TRBV19 and TRBJ1-1, the full variable domain is DGGITQSPKYLFRKEGQNVTLSCEQNLNHDAMYWYRQDPGQGLRLIYYSQIVNDFQKGDIAEGYSVSREKKESFPLTVTSAQKNPTAFYLCASSTRQGNMNTEAFFGQGTRLTVV.

This clone has just one count. This sample includes further DNA sequences coding for the same CDR3. The gene calls are TRBV18 and TRBJ2-5; D may be TRBD2 (6 bases). In germline, CDR1 is KGHSH, CDR2 LQKENI. V was pared by 6 bases and J by 2 bases, with 10 bases between. The CDR3 consists of 13 residues. The CDR3 reads CASSPGLQETQYF. DNA of the CDR3: TGTGCCAGCTCGCCGGGACTTCAAGAGACCCAGTACTTC. The whole variable domain, remainder taken from reference TRBV18 and TRBJ2-5, is NAGVMQNPRHLVRRRGQEARLRCSPMKGHSHVYWYRQLPEEGLKFMVYLQKENIIDESGMPKERFSAEFPKEGPSILRIQQVVRGDSAAYFCASSPGLQETQYFGPGTRLLVL.

A single count supports this clone. The CDR3 DNA reads as TGTGCCAGCAGTTACGGAGGGACAGCGAACACTGAAGCTTTCTTT. Protein product: CASSYGGTANTEAFF. The V and J genes are TRBV6-2 or TRBV6-3 and TRBJ1-1; 7 nucleotides align to TRBD1. The CDR3 sequence is 15 residues long. V was clipped by 2 bases and J by 1 base; unmatched bases: 4. Germline V gene lookup returns CDR1 MNHEY and CDR2 SVGEGT.

The chain uses TRBV6-5 and TRBJ2-5, with TRBD2 as a possible D gene (5 bases). Germline V gives CDR1 MNHEY, CDR2 SVGAGI. CDR3 length: 12 residues. V was cut by 4 bases and J by 5 bases, with 8 bases left in between. The CDR3, as DNA: TGTGCCAGCAGTTCTAGCCCGGAGACCCAGTACTTC. Encoded protein: CASSSSPETQYF.

V is TRBV9 and J is TRBJ2-7; TRBD2 might be the D (6 bases). The V gene's germline CDR1 is SGDLS and CDR2 YYNGEE. This CDR3 region has 14 residues. V was clipped by 3 bases and J by 7 bases, with 17 bases between them. The CDR3 nucleotides read TGTGCCAGCAGCGGCGGGGTAAACGTTGGGGAGCAGTACTTC. Translation: CASSGGVNVGEQYF.

This clone showed up just once. CDR3 residues: CASSLRVLNSYEQYF. For the CDR3, the DNA is TGTGCCAGCAGCCTCCGGGTCCTAAATTCCTACGAGCAGTACTTC. V usage is TRBV7-2 and J usage is TRBJ2-7; D is ambiguous. This CDR3 spans 15 amino acids. From germline, CDR1 is SGHTA and CDR2 FQGNSA. Trimming shortened V by 5 bases and J by 1 base, and 15 bases separated the two germline ends.

The chain employs TRBV7-9 and TRBJ2-5, with D perhaps matching TRBD1 (5 bases). This CDR3 comprises 16 residues. The germline CDR1 and CDR2 sequences are SEHNR and FQNEAQ (reference sequence). V lost 2 bases and J 5 bases, leaving 18 bases between the germline ends. CDR3 region: CASSLYGVGEGETQYF. CDR3 coding DNA: TGTGCCAGCAGCTTATATGGGGTAGGGGAAGGGGAGACCCAGTACTTC.

V and J are TRBV2 and TRBJ1-3; D is possibly TRBD1 (5 bases). The CDR3 runs to 15 residues. V lost 2 bases and J lost 0, with 8 bases in between. Germline CDR1 is SNHLY and CDR2 is FYNNEI. The CDR3 nucleotides read TGTGCCAGCAGTGAATACAGGTCCTCTGGAAACACCATATATTTT. This sequence encodes CASSEYRSSGNTIYF.

The chain couples TRBV5-1 to TRBJ2-1; D not resolved. Deletions cut 0 bases from V and 5 bases from J, with 6 bases between. The CDR3 loop spans 13 amino acids. Germline V gene lookup returns CDR1 SGHRS and CDR2 YFSETQ. The DNA of the CDR3 is TGCGCCAGCAGCTTGGGGCTAGACAATGAGCAGTTCTTC. Its translation is CASSLGLDNEQFF.

The rearrangement joins TRBV3-1 (or the pseudogene TRBV3-2) to TRBJ1-4; 8 bases line up with TRBD1. Trimming removed 7 bases from V and 7 bases from J; junction bases left unmatched: 8. The CDR3 is made up of 14 amino acids. Per the germline V gene, CDR1 is LGHDT and CDR2 is YNNKEL (reference sequence). The CDR3: CASIKTGEGEKLFF. DNA for the CDR3: TGTGCCAGCATTAAGACAGGGGAGGGTGAAAAACTGTTTTTT.

This clone has just one count. V usage is TRBV5-4 and J usage is TRBJ2-5; 12 bases agree with TRBD2. In germline, CDR1 is SGHNT, CDR2 YYREEE (reference sequence). The CDR3 runs 18 residues. With V trimmed by 2 bases and J by 4 bases, 12 bases remained unmatched. The CDR3 protein is CASSLFLGTSGPRETQYF. Here the CDR3 DNA reads TGTGCCAGCAGCTTATTTCTAGGGACTAGCGGGCCTCGAGAGACCCAGTACTTC.

The CDR3: CASSLVTGDYGYTF. CDR3 in DNA: TGTGCCAGCAGCTTAGTAACAGGGGACTATGGCTACACCTTC. V gene TRBV7-8 combines with J gene TRBJ1-2; 7 bases align to TRBD1. Germline-derived CDR1 and CDR2 are SGHVS and FQNEAQ. CDR3 length: 14 residues. Germline trimming cut 1 base from V and 3 bases from J; bases unmatched to any gene: 2. The full variable domain, with the rest looked up from reference TRBV7-8 and TRBJ1-2, is GAGVSQSPRYKVAKRGQDVALRCDPISGHVSLFWYQQALGQGPEFLTYFQNEAQLDKSGLPSDRFFAERPEGSVSTLKIQRTQQEDSAVYLCASSLVTGDYGYTFGSGTRLTVV.

The chain combines TRBV18 with TRBJ2-2; 8 bases align to TRBD1. J lost 0 bases, V lost 6 bases, and 9 bases had no gene match. Germline values: CDR1 KGHSH, CDR2 LQKENI. The CDR3 is 17 residues long. The DNA for the CDR3 is TGTGCCAGCTCTACTTACGACAGGGGAGCGAACACCGGGGAGCTGTTTTTT. Protein sequence: CASSTYDRGANTGELFF. The full variable domain, its missing parts supplied by reference TRBV18 and TRBJ2-2, is NAGVMQNPRHLVRRRGQEARLRCSPMKGHSHVYWYRQLPEEGLKFMVYLQKENIIDESGMPKERFSAEFPKEGPSILRIQQVVRGDSAAYFCASSTYDRGANTGELFFGEGSRLTVL.

The gene calls are TRBV28 and TRBJ1-1; the D gene is possibly TRBD1 (5 bases). Germline CDR1 is MDHEN and CDR2 is SYDVKM. The ends were cut back, 0 bases at V and 5 bases at J, with 19 bases in the middle. The CDR3 consists of 17 residues. The CDR3 reads CASSLWVGGGEGTEAFF. In nucleotides, the CDR3 is TGTGCCAGCAGTTTATGGGTAGGCGGTGGGGAGGGGACTGAAGCTTTCTTT.

The rearrangement uses TRBV11-2 and TRBJ1-3; D possibly corresponds to TRBD1 (5 bases). CDR1 is SGHAT and CDR2 is FQNNGV in the germline V gene. The CDR3 is 19 amino acids. The V and J ends lost 4 bases and 0 bases respectively, with 22 bases between them. The CDR3 reads CASSSNGGGGRHSGNTIYF. In DNA, the CDR3 is TGTGCCAGCAGCTCGAACGGGGGGGGTGGCAGGCACTCTGGAAACACCATATATTTT.

V is TRBV9 and J is TRBJ2-7, with a possible D match to TRBD1 (6 bases). Trimming took off 3 bases at V and 0 bases at J, with 13 bases between the two ends. The CDR3 extends over 15 amino acids. Per the germline V gene, CDR1 is SGDLS and CDR2 is YYNGEE. The CDR3 nucleotides are TGTGCCAGCAGCGCCGGGGACACCCGCTCCTACGAGCAGTACTTC. This translates into CASSAGDTRSYEQYF.

The rearrangement uses TRBV7-2 and TRBJ2-2; 8 bases agree with TRBD2. Trimming took 11 bases from V and 4 from J; bases not matched to a gene: 15. The CDR3 sequence is 16 residues long. The germline CDR1 and CDR2 sequences are SGHTA and FQGNSA. The CDR3 protein is CAVSPGGTRSTGELFF. The CDR3, as DNA: TGTGCCGTCAGCCCGGGGGGGACTCGATCCACCGGGGAGCTGTTTTTT.